Listed here are 10 T cell receptor beta chains from one sample, sequenced in a study of T cell repertoires in cytomegalovirus infection (dated by TCRdb to between 2018 and 2021). Reads for this sample came from an Illumina HiSeq 1500. TCRdb passed the public sequencing reads through fastp at Q25 and MiXCR, retaining productive beta sequences. Every CDR3 protein is listed once, alongside the most common genes and DNA of its rows. This sample gives 250,000 or so distinct CDR3 sequences in total; 15% to 20% of them show up just once. Clones ranked in the top ten supply around half of the sample. The material sequenced was CD8+ T cells from PBMCs. All receptors come from a human donor in good health (CMV status not recorded). Some clones in this sample may be carry-over from other donors' samples.

The chain is built from TRBV15 and TRBJ1-1, with D unresolved. The length of the CDR3 is 14 residues. The V gene lost 0 bases and the J gene lost 0 bases, with 5 bases spanning the gap. The germline CDR1 and CDR2 sequences are LNHNV and YYDKDF (reference sequence). The CDR3 sequence: CATSREAVNTEAFF. The CDR3 region has the DNA TGTGCCACCAGCAGAGAAGCAGTGAACACTGAAGCTTTCTTT.

This clonotype was observed a handful of times. This chain joins TRBV12-3 or TRBV12-4 and TRBJ2-4; 7 bases map to TRBD2. The V and J ends lost 5 bases and 7 bases, in that order; junction bases with no gene match: 17. This CDR3 region has 17 residues. DNA for the CDR3: TGTGCCAGCAGTACAACAAAAGGGAGGGATCTGATCAACATTCAGTACTTC. It translates to CASSTTKGRDLINIQYF.

V usage is TRBV7-4 and J usage is TRBJ1-6, with D unclear. Germline-derived CDR1 and CDR2 are SGHVT and SQSDAQ. This CDR3 spans 15 amino acids. V was trimmed by 1 base and J by 3 bases, leaving 7 bases between them. CDR3 sequence: CASSLGDNYNSPLHF. CDR3 nucleotides: TGTGCCAGCAGCTTAGGAGACAACTATAATTCACCCCTCCACTTT.

The chain is built from TRBV6-5 and TRBJ1-1; TRBD1 matches at 7 bases. Germline lookup yields CDR1 MNHEY and CDR2 SVGAGI. V gave up 0 bases and J gave up 1 base; unmatched junction bases: 2. The CDR3 is 15 amino acids. CDR3 amino acids: CASSYSTGPNTEAFF. The CDR3 DNA follows: TGTGCCAGCAGTTACTCGACAGGGCCGAACACTGAAGCTTTCTTT.

A remark on this clonotype: This may be a read error: a much more frequent sequence differs by one nucleotide. The chain couples TRBV6-5 to TRBJ1-4; D remains unclear. This CDR3 region has 18 residues. The germline gives CDR1 MNHEY, CDR2 SVGAGI. V was shortened by 6 bases and J by 7 bases, with 27 bases between the two germline ends. DNA of the CDR3: TGTGCCAGCAGCCTCACCCCGGAAAGGGAAATCTTAAGTGAAAAACTGTTTTTT. Its translation: CASSLTPEREILSEKLFF.

This clonotype was counted between two and nine times. The chain couples TRBV19 to TRBJ1-3; TRBD1 agrees at 10 bases. CDR3 length equals 16 residues. V lost 7 bases to trimming and J lost 4 bases; unmatched junction nucleotides: 10. Germline V gene lookup returns CDR1 LNHDA and CDR2 SQIVND (reference sequence). CDR3 DNA: TGTGCCAGTATCCTAGCGGACAGGGGGACGGGAAACACCATATATTTT. Protein product: CASILADRGTGNTIYF.

The table lists this clonotype with many counts. CDR3 DNA: TGTGCCAGCAGTGAAGGGGACTGGGGGACTTATGGCTACACCTTC. Its translation is CASSEGDWGTYGYTF. The chain is built from TRBV6-1 and TRBJ1-2; D is possibly TRBD1 (5 bases). The CDR3 extends over 15 amino acids. Germline values: CDR1 MNHNS, CDR2 SASEGT. With 1 base removed from V and 5 bases from J, the gap between germline ends came to 14 bases.

This clonotype was detected a few times. The chain has TRBV27 and TRBJ2-5; 10 positions match TRBD2. The length of the CDR3 is 17 residues. V shed 1 base and J 1 base; nucleotides not matched to a gene: 6. Germline assignment: CDR1 MNHEY and CDR2 SMNVEV (reference sequence). Here the CDR3 reads CASSLLPSGGLQETQYF. The CDR3 DNA reads TGTGCCAGCAGTTTATTACCTAGCGGGGGCCTCCAAGAGACCCAGTACTTC.

This clonotype was counted at least ten times. V and J are TRBV6-1 and TRBJ1-1; the D gene is possibly TRBD1 (6 bases). This CDR3 region has 13 residues. The V end was cut by 5 bases, the J end by 7 bases, with 14 bases between. Germline loops: CDR1 MNHNS, CDR2 SASEGT. Written as DNA, the CDR3 is TGTGCCAGCAGTACCAGGGGATTTGTTGAAGCTTTCTTT. Its protein is CASSTRGFVEAFF.

The chain combines TRBV20-1 with TRBJ1-2; 7 bases match TRBD1. In germline, CDR1 is DFQATT, CDR2 SNEGSKA (reference sequence). The CDR3 is 13 amino acids. The V and J ends lost 3 bases and 5 bases, in that order; junction bases with no gene match: 6. CDR3 sequence reads: CSASDRDRYGYTF. The CDR3 coding sequence is TGCAGTGCTAGTGACAGGGATCGGTATGGCTACACCTTC.